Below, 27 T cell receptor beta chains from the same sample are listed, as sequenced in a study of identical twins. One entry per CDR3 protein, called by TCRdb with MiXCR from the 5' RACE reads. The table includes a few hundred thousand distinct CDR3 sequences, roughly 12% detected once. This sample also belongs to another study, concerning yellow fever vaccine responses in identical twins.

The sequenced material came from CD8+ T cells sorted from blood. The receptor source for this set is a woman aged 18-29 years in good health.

In DNA, the CDR3 is TGTGCCAGCAGCTTAACGATGGGACTATACACCGGGGAGCTGTTTTTT. Protein product: CASSLTMGLYTGELFF. The chain is built from TRBV7-7 and TRBJ2-2, with 7 positions matching TRBD2. Germline assignment: CDR1 SSHAT and CDR2 FNYEAQ (reference sequence). The trim removed 2 bases at V and 3 bases at J, leaving 6 bases unmatched. This CDR3 is built from 16 residues.

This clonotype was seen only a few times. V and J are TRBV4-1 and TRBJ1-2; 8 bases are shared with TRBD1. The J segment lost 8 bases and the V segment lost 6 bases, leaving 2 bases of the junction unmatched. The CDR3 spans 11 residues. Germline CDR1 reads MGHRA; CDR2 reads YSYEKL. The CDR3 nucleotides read TGCGCCAGCAGACAGGGGGACGGCTACACCTTC. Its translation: CASRQGDGYTF.

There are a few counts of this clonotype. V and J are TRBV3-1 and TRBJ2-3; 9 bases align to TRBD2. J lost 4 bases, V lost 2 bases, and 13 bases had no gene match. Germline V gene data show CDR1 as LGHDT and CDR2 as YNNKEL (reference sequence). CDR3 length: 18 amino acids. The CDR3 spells CASSQPRPGLAKPDTQYF. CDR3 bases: TGTGCCAGCAGCCAACCCCGACCGGGACTAGCTAAGCCAGATACGCAGTATTTT.

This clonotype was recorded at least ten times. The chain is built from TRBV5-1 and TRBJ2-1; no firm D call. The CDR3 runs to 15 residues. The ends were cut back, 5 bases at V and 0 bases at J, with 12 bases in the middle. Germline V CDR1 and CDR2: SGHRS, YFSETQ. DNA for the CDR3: TGCGCCAGCAGTTCGGGCTTTAGCTCCTACAATGAGCAGTTCTTC. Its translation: CASSSGFSSYNEQFF.

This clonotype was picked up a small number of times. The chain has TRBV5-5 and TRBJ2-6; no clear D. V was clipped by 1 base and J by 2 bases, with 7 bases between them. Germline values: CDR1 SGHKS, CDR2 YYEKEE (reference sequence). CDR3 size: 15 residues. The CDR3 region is CASSLTATGANVLTF. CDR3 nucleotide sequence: TGTGCCAGCAGCTTGACCGCCACTGGGGCCAACGTCCTGACTTTC.

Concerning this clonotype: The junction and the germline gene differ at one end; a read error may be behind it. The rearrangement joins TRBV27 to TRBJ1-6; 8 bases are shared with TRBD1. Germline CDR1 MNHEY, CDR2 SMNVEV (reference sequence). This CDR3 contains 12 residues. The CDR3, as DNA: TGTGCCAGCAGCTACCGCGGACAGGGTCTGACCTTT. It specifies CASSYRGQGLTF.

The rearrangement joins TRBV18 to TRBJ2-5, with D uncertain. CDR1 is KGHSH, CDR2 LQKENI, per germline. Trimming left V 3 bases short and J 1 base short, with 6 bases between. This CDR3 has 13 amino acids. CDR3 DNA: TGTGCCAGCTCACCGACCTCCCAAGAGACCCAGTACTTC. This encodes CASSPTSQETQYF.

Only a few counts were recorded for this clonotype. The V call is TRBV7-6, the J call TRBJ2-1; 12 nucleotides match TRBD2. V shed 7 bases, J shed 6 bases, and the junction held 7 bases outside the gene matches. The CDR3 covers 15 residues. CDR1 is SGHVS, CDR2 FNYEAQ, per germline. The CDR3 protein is CASTWGLAGPNEQFF. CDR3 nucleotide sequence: TGTGCCAGCACGTGGGGACTAGCGGGCCCCAATGAGCAGTTCTTC.

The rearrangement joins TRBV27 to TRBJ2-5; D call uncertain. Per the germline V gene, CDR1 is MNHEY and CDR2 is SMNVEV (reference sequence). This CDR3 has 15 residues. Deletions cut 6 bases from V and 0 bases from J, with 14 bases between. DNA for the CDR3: TGTGCCAGCAGCATGGGCTTTGTTTACCAAGAGACCCAGTACTTC. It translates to CASSMGFVYQETQYF.

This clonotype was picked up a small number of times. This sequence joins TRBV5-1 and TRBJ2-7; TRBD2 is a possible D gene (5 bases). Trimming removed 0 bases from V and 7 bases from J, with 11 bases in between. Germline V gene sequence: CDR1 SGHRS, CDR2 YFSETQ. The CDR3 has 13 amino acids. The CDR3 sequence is CASSLEPPGEQYF. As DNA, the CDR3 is TGCGCCAGCAGCTTGGAGCCCCCGGGGGAGCAGTACTTC.

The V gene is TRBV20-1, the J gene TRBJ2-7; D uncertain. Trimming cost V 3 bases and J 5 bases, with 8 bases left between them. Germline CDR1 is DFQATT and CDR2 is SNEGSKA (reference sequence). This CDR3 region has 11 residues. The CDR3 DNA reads TGCAGTGCTAGTGAGCTGGACGAGCAGTACTTC. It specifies CSASELDEQYF.

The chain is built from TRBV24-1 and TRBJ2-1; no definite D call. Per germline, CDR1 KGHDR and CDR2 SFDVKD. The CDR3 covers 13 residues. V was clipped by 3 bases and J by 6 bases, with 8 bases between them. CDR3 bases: TGTGCCACCAGTGATCTTGATGGCAATGAGCAGTTCTTC. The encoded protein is CATSDLDGNEQFF.

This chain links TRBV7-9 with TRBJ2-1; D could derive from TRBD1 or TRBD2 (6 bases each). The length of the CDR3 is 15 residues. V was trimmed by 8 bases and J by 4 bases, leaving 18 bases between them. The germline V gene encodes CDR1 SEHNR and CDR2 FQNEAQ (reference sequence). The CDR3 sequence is CASPRGGTLYNEQFF. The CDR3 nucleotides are TGTGCCAGCCCCCGGGGCGGGACACTTTACAATGAGCAGTTCTTC.

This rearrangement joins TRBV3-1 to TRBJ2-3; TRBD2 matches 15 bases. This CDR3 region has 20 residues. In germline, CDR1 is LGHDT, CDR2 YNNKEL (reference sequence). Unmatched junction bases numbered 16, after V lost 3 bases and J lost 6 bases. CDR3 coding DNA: TGTGCCAGCAGCCAGGAGGGACTAGCGGGGGGCTCGTTATTTTACGATACGCAGTATTTT. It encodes CASSQEGLAGGSLFYDTQYF.

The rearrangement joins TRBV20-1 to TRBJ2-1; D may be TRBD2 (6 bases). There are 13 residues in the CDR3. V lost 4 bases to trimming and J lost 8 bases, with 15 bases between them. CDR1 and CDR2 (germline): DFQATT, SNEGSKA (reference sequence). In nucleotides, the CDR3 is TGCAGTGCTACCGGCGGGGTTGGGGATGAGCAGTTCTTC. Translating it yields CSATGGVGDEQFF.

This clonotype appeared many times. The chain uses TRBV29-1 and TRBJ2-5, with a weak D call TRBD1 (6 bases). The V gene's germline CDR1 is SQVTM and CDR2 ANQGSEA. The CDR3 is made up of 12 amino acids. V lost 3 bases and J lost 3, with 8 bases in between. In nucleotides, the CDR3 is TGCAGCGTTGAGCCAGGGGAAGAGACCCAGTACTTC. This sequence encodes CSVEPGEETQYF.

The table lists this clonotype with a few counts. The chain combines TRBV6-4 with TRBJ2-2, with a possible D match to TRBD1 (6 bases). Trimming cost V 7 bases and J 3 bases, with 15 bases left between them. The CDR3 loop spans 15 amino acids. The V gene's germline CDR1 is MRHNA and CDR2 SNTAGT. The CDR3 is CASKAGELDTGELFF. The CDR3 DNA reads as TGTGCCAGCAAAGCAGGGGAGTTAGACACCGGGGAGCTGTTTTTT.

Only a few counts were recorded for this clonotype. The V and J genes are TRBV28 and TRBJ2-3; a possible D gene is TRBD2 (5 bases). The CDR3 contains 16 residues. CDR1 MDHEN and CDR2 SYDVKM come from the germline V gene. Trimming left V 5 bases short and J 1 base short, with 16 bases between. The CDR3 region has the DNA TGTGCCAGCAGTCCCCATGGAGCGGAGGGCACAGATACGCAGTATTTT. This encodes CASSPHGAEGTDTQYF.

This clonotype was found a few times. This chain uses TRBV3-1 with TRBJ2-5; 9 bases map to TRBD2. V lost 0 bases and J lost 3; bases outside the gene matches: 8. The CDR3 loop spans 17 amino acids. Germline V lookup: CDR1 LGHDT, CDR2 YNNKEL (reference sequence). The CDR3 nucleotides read TGTGCCAGCAGCCAAGAGGTTAGCGGGGGACCAAAAGAGACCCAGTACTTC. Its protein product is CASSQEVSGGPKETQYF.

CDR3 residues: CASSIDLYASLGANVLTF. CDR3 DNA sequence: TGTGCCAGTAGTATAGACCTTTATGCGTCCCTCGGGGCCAACGTCCTGACTTTC. V and J are TRBV19 and TRBJ2-6, with D unclear. This CDR3 spans 18 amino acids. Germline loops: CDR1 LNHDA, CDR2 SQIVND (reference sequence). V shed 0 bases and J shed 4 bases, with 16 bases lying between them.

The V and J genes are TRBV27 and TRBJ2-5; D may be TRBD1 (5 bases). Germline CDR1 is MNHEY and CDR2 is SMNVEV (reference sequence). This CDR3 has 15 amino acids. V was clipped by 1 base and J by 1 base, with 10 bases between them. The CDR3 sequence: CASSLWGSRQETQYF. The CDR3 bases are TGTGCCAGCAGTTTATGGGGCAGCCGCCAAGAGACCCAGTACTTC.

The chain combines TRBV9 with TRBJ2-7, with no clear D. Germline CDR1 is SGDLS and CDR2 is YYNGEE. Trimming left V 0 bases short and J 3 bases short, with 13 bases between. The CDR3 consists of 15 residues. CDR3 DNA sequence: TGTGCCAGCAGCGTAGGGTCCAGCTTCGGCTACGAGCAGTACTTC. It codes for CASSVGSSFGYEQYF.

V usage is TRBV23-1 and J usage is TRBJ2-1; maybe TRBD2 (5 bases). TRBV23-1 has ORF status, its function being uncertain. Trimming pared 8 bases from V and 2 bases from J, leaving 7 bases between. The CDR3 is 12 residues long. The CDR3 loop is CASWRAYNEQFF. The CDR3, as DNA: TGCGCCAGCTGGCGGGCCTACAATGAGCAGTTCTTC.

The CDR3 DNA reads TGTGCCAGCAGTTTGGGGCAGCCTAATGAAAAACTGTTTTTT. Translating it yields CASSLGQPNEKLFF. V usage is TRBV12-3 or TRBV12-4 and J usage is TRBJ1-4; perhaps TRBD1 as D (5 bases). V lost 3 bases and J lost 3, with 8 bases in between. CDR3 size: 14 residues.

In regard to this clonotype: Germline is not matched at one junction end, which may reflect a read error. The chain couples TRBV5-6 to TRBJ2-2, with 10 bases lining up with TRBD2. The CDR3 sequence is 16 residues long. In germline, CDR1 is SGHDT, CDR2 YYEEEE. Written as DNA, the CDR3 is TGTGCCGGCAGCTCCAGCGGGGGGGCTAGGACCGGGGAGCTGTTTTTT. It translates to CAGSSSGGARTGELFF.

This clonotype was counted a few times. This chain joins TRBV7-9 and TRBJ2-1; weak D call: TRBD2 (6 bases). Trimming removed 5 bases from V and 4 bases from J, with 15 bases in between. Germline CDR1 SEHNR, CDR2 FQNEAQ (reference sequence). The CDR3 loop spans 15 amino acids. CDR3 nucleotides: TGTGCCAGCAGCCGAGTAGGAGGGAGTTACAATGAGCAGTTCTTC. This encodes CASSRVGGSYNEQFF.

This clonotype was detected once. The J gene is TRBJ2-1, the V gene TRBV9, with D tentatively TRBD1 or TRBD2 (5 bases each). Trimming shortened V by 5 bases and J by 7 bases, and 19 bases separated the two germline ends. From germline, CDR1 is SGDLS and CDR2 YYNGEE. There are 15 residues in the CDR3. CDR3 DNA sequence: TGTGCCAGCAGTCACCCTCCCGGGACCAGTAATGAGCAGTTCTTC. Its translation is CASSHPPGTSNEQFF.